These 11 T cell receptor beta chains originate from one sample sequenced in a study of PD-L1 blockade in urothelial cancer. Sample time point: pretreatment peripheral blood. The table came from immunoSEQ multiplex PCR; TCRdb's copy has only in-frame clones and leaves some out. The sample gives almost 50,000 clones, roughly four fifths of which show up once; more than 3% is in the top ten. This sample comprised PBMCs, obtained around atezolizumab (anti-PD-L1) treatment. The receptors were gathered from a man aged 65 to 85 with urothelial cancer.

The CDR3 DNA follows: TGTGCCAGCAGCATAAGTAGCGGGGGTGCAGAGACCCAGTACTTC. Encoded protein: CASSISSGGAETQYF. The chain is built from TRBV5-4 and TRBJ2-5, with TRBD2 matching 9 bases. The CDR3 contains 15 residues. Looked up from germline, CDR1 is SGHNT and CDR2 is YYREEE (reference sequence). The J segment lost 4 bases and the V segment lost 4 bases, leaving 8 bases of the junction unmatched.

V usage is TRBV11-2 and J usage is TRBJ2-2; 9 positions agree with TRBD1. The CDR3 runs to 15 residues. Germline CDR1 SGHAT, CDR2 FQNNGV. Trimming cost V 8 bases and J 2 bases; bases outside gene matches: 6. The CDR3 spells CASETGGLNTGELFF. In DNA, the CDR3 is TGTGCCAGCGAGACAGGGGGACTTAACACCGGGGAGCTGTTTTTT.

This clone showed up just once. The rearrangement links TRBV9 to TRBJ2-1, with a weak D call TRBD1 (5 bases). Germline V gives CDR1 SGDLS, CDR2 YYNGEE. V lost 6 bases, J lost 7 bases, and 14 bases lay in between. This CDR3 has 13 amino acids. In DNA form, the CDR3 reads TGTGCCAGCACCACATACGACAGTAATGAGCAGTTCTTC. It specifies CASTTYDSNEQFF. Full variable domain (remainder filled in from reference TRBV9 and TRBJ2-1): DSGVTQTPKHLITATGQRVTLRCSPRSGDLSVYWYQQSLDQGLQFLIQYYNGEERAKGNILERFSAQQFPDLHSELNLSSLELGDSALYFCASTTYDSNEQFFGPGTRLTVL.

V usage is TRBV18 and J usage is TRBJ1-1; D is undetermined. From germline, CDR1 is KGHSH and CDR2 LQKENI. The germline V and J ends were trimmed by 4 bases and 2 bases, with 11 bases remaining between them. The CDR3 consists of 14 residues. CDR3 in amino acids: CASSQTGINTEAFF. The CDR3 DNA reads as TGTGCCAGCTCACAAACCGGGATTAACACTGAAGCTTTCTTT. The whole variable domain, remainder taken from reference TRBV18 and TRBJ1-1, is NAGVMQNPRHLVRRRGQEARLRCSPMKGHSHVYWYRQLPEEGLKFMVYLQKENIIDESGMPKERFSAEFPKEGPSILRIQQVVRGDSAAYFCASSQTGINTEAFFGQGTRLTVV.

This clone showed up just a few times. In DNA form, the CDR3 reads TGCGCCAGCAGCCAAGATCGAGTCACCATATATTTT. As protein: CASSQDRVTIYF. V is TRBV4-1 and J is TRBJ1-3; D is uncertain. V shed 0 bases and J shed 9 bases, with 6 bases lying between them. CDR1 is MGHRA, CDR2 YSYEKL, per germline. The CDR3 runs to 12 residues.

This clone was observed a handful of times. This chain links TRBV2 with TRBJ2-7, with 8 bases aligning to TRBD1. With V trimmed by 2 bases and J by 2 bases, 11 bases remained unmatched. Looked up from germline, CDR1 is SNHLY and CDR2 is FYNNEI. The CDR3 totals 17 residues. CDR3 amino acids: CASSETTGQGYPYEQYF. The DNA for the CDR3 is TGTGCCAGCAGTGAAACTACTGGACAGGGTTACCCCTACGAGCAGTACTTC.

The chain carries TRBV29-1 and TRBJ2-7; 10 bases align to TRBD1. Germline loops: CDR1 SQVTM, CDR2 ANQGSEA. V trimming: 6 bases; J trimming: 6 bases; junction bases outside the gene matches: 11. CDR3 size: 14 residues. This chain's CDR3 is CSVPGQGISGEQYF. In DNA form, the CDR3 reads TGCAGCGTCCCGGGACAGGGGATCTCCGGCGAGCAGTACTTC.

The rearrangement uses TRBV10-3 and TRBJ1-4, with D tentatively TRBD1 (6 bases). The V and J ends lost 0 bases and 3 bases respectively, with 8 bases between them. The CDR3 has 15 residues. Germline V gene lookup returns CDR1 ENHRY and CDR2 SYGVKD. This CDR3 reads CAISESRTANEKLFF. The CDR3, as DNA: TGTGCCATCAGTGAGTCGAGGACAGCTAATGAAAAACTGTTTTTT.

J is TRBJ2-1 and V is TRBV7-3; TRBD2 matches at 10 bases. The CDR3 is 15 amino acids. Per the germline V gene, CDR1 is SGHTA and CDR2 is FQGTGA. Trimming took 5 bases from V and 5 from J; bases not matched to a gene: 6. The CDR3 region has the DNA TGTGCCAGCAGCCACGGGACTAGCGCGCACAATGAGCAGTTCTTC. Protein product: CASSHGTSAHNEQFF.

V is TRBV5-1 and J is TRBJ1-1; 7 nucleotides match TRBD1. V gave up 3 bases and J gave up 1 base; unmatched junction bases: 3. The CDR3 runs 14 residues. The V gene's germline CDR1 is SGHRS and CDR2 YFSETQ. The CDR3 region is CASSSWTGNTEAFF. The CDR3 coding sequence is TGCGCCAGCAGCTCCTGGACAGGGAACACTGAAGCTTTCTTT.

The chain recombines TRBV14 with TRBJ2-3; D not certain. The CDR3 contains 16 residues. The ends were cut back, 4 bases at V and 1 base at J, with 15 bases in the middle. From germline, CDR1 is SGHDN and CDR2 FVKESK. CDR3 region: CASSPQTARGTDTQYF. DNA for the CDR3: TGTGCCAGCAGCCCCCAAACCGCTCGGGGCACAGATACGCAGTATTTT.